This TCR beta chain was identified in a study of T-cell memory formation after mild COVID-19. Study-wide results and limits: Clones contracting over day 15 to 85 were CD4/CD8 balanced, with later expanders leaning CD4+. Among clones peaking at day 37 in the second wave, SARS-CoV-2 specificity remained unconfirmed.

This clonotype appeared a few times. Its target is not known. Germline CDR1 is SGHDT and CDR2 is YYEEEE. CDR3 length: 14 amino acids. V shed 1 base and J shed 6 bases, with 14 bases lying between them. TCRdb re-analysed the 5' RACE reads in MiXCR, keeping a single row per CDR3 protein. Here the sample spans about 470,000 distinct CDR3 sequences, 15% to 20% being singletons. Sequenced input: PBMCs or a T cell subset sorted from them (not recorded which). This receptor was identified in an adult woman who had mild COVID-19 (a few samples of this study predate the infection). Cell type and time point are not known. J is TRBJ2-7 and V is TRBV5-6; D uncertain. CDR3 DNA sequence: TGTGCCAGCAGCTTGTACTCGGCAGTCGGCGAGCAGTACTTC. Translation gives CASSLYSAVGEQYF.